This is a list of T cell receptor beta chains from one sample in a study of T-cell memory formation after mild COVID-19. TCRdb re-called the 5' RACE reads with MiXCR, one entry per CDR3 protein. This sample has more than 250,000 distinct CDR3 sequences, with roughly 17% found just once. The material sequenced was PBMCs or a T cell subset sorted from them (not recorded which). The receptors come from a man younger than 35 who had mild COVID-19 (a few samples of this study predate the infection). Cell type and time point are not known. CDR3s include the opening cysteine and the closing phenylalanine or tryptophan. The D gene is left open where the match is weak. Clone sizes are given selectively: once, few, many, or a class where the clone is expanded.

v_call: TRBV5-4; clone_size: -; j_call: TRBJ1-6; d_call: TRBD1; cdr3_nt: TGTGCCAGCAGCTTGCCGGACAGGGGTTCACCCCTCCACTTT; cdr3_aa: CASSLPDRGSPLHF
v_call: TRBV6-5; clone_size: -; j_call: TRBJ2-7; d_call: -; cdr3_nt: TGTGCCAGCAGTTACTTTCCGGGGTACGAGCAGTACTTC; cdr3_aa: CASSYFPGYEQYF
v_call: TRBV5-1; clone_size: many; j_call: TRBJ2-2; d_call: -; cdr3_nt: TGCGCCAGCAGCTTGGACGGACCTAACACCGGGGAGCTGTTTTTT; cdr3_aa: CASSLDGPNTGELFF
v_call: TRBV10-3; clone_size: -; j_call: TRBJ2-3; d_call: -; cdr3_nt: TGTGCCATCAGTGATTCGGGCCTCACAGATACGCAGTATTTT; cdr3_aa: CAISDSGLTDTQYF
v_call: TRBV6-5; clone_size: -; j_call: TRBJ1-5; d_call: -; cdr3_nt: TGTGCCAGCAGTAAAGTTCACAGGGCTAACAATCAGCCCCAGCATTTT; cdr3_aa: CASSKVHRANNQPQHF
v_call: TRBV29-1; clone_size: -; j_call: TRBJ1-5; d_call: -; cdr3_nt: TGCAGCGCGGGACCGGGGGCAAATCAGCCCCAGCATTTT; cdr3_aa: CSAGPGANQPQHF
v_call: TRBV27; clone_size: few; j_call: TRBJ2-1; d_call: TRBD2; cdr3_nt: TGTGCCAGCGGGGGACTAGCGGGGAATGAGCAGTTCTTC; cdr3_aa: CASGGLAGNEQFF
v_call: TRBV7-2; clone_size: many; j_call: TRBJ2-5; d_call: TRBD1; cdr3_nt: TGTGCCAGCAGAAGAGGACAGGGGGAGACCCAGTACTTC; cdr3_aa: CASRRGQGETQYF
v_call: TRBV3-1; clone_size: -; j_call: TRBJ1-1; d_call: -; cdr3_nt: TGTGCCAGCAGCCAAGGGACTCGGCAGAACGTAAAAGCTTTCTTT; cdr3_aa: CASSQGTRQNVKAFF
v_call: TRBV7-2; clone_size: -; j_call: TRBJ1-2; d_call: -; cdr3_nt: TGTGCCAGCAGCTCCCCCCGGGTCTATGGCTACACCTTC; cdr3_aa: CASSSPRVYGYTF
v_call: TRBV4-2; clone_size: -; j_call: TRBJ2-2; d_call: -; cdr3_nt: TGTGCCAGCAGCCACCTAGGCGGGGGCCGGAACACCGGGGAGCTGTTTTTT; cdr3_aa: CASSHLGGGRNTGELFF
v_call: TRBV24-1; clone_size: -; j_call: TRBJ2-3; d_call: TRBD2; cdr3_nt: TGTGCCACCAGTGATAGTCTAGCGGCTAGCACAGATACGCAGTATTTT; cdr3_aa: CATSDSLAASTDTQYF
v_call: TRBV4-2; clone_size: -; j_call: TRBJ1-1; d_call: -; cdr3_nt: TGTGCCAGCAGCCACGGCTCTCAGGGGAACACTGAAGCTTTCTTT; cdr3_aa: CASSHGSQGNTEAFF
v_call: TRBV11-2; clone_size: -; j_call: TRBJ2-4; d_call: TRBD1; cdr3_nt: TGTGCCAGCCGTCGAACAGGGGGGATCAACATTCAGTACTTC; cdr3_aa: CASRRTGGINIQYF
v_call: TRBV6-5; clone_size: many; j_call: TRBJ1-5; d_call: -; cdr3_nt: TGTGCCAGCAGTTTAGGGCAGGGTGATCAGCCCCAGCATTTT; cdr3_aa: CASSLGQGDQPQHF
v_call: TRBV3-1; clone_size: -; j_call: TRBJ2-7; d_call: TRBD2; cdr3_nt: TGTGCCAGCAGAAACGGGGGGGCCGGTTACGAGCAGTACTTC; cdr3_aa: CASRNGGAGYEQYF
v_call: TRBV11-2; clone_size: few; j_call: TRBJ1-2; d_call: -; cdr3_nt: TGTGCCAGCAGCTCCAGGGATACCACTAACTATGGCTACACCTTC; cdr3_aa: CASSSRDTTNYGYTF
v_call: TRBV4-3; clone_size: few; j_call: TRBJ2-1; d_call: -; cdr3_nt: TGCGCCAGCAGCTTCCAACGTAGTAGGAGTTTCAATGAGCAGTTCTTC; cdr3_aa: CASSFQRSRSFNEQFF
v_call: TRBV12-3/TRBV12-4; clone_size: -; j_call: TRBJ1-4; d_call: -; cdr3_nt: TGTGCCAGCAGTTTAGTCGAGGCAGGGAAACTGTTTTTT; cdr3_aa: CASSLVEAGKLFF
v_call: TRBV5-1; clone_size: few; j_call: TRBJ1-1; d_call: -; cdr3_nt: TGCGCCAGCAGAGGGAACAGCTTCTCAACTGAAGCTTTCTTT; cdr3_aa: CASRGNSFSTEAFF
v_call: TRBV7-9; clone_size: -; j_call: TRBJ1-1; d_call: TRBD1; cdr3_nt: TGTGCCAGCAGCTTTCAACAGGGGATCCCTGAAGCTTTCTTT; cdr3_aa: CASSFQQGIPEAFF
v_call: TRBV7-2; clone_size: -; j_call: TRBJ1-1; d_call: -; cdr3_nt: TGTGCCAGCAGCTTACAGGTAGCCGAAGCTTTCTTT; cdr3_aa: CASSLQVAEAFF
v_call: TRBV6-6; clone_size: many; j_call: TRBJ2-7; d_call: -; cdr3_nt: TGTGCCAGCAGTAGTCACGCCGGACTTACCTCTTCCTACGAGCAGTACTTC; cdr3_aa: CASSSHAGLTSSYEQYF
v_call: TRBV4-3; clone_size: -; j_call: TRBJ1-4; d_call: -; cdr3_nt: TGCGCCAGCAGCCAAGACAGGAAGACAGAACTTAATGAAAAACTGTTTTTT; cdr3_aa: CASSQDRKTELNEKLFF
v_call: TRBV7-8; clone_size: many; j_call: TRBJ2-5; d_call: TRBD1; cdr3_nt: TGTGCCAGCAGCGACCGGACAGGTAGAGAGACCCAGTACTTC; cdr3_aa: CASSDRTGRETQYF
v_call: TRBV4-3; clone_size: -; j_call: TRBJ2-1; d_call: TRBD2; cdr3_nt: TGCGCCAGCAGCCAGAGGCTTCTAGCGGGGGGATATGAGCAGTTCTTC; cdr3_aa: CASSQRLLAGGYEQFF
v_call: TRBV7-3; clone_size: few; j_call: TRBJ2-5; d_call: -; cdr3_nt: TGTGCCAGCAGCTTATATCCGGGCGAGGAGACCCAGTACTTC; cdr3_aa: CASSLYPGEETQYF
v_call: TRBV27; clone_size: few; j_call: TRBJ2-7; d_call: -; cdr3_nt: TGTGCCAGCAGCAGCAACGACGGACCCTACGAGCAGTACTTC; cdr3_aa: CASSSNDGPYEQYF
v_call: TRBV5-5; clone_size: -; j_call: TRBJ2-7; d_call: TRBD1; cdr3_nt: TGTGCCAGCAGCCTCCAGGGGGCCGGGCAGTACTTC; cdr3_aa: CASSLQGAGQYF
v_call: TRBV11-1; clone_size: -; j_call: TRBJ1-1; d_call: -; cdr3_nt: TGTGCCAGCAGCGTGGGGTCCCCGAACACTGAAGCTTTCTTT; cdr3_aa: CASSVGSPNTEAFF
v_call: TRBV20-1; clone_size: -; j_call: TRBJ2-7; d_call: TRBD2; cdr3_nt: TGCAGTGCTAGAGGACGGGACTACTTGGGCGAGCAGTACTTC; cdr3_aa: CSARGRDYLGEQYF
v_call: TRBV4-2; clone_size: many; j_call: TRBJ1-2; d_call: -; cdr3_nt: TGTGCCAGCAGCCTTGGCCTCTATGGCTACACCTTC; cdr3_aa: CASSLGLYGYTF
v_call: TRBV10-3; clone_size: -; j_call: TRBJ2-3; d_call: -; cdr3_nt: TGTGCCATCAGTGATCGGGCCTTTGGGGAGGACACAGATACGCAGTATTTT; cdr3_aa: CAISDRAFGEDTDTQYF
v_call: TRBV29-1; clone_size: -; j_call: TRBJ1-4; d_call: TRBD1; cdr3_nt: TGCAGCGTTGAACAGGGGGCGCAAATAAATAAACTGTTTTTT; cdr3_aa: CSVEQGAQINKLFF
v_call: TRBV12-3/TRBV12-4; clone_size: many; j_call: TRBJ2-1; d_call: TRBD2; cdr3_nt: TGTGCCAGCAGTCCGGGACTAGCGGGGGACGGCCGAACAAATGAGCAGTTCTTC; cdr3_aa: CASSPGLAGDGRTNEQFF
v_call: TRBV23-1; clone_size: -; j_call: TRBJ2-3; d_call: -; cdr3_nt: TGCGCCAGCAGTCCCGGACACCCGTTCCCCACAGATACGCAGTATTTT; cdr3_aa: CASSPGHPFPTDTQYF
v_call: TRBV18; clone_size: few; j_call: TRBJ1-1; d_call: -; cdr3_nt: TGTGCCAGCTCGCTCAACGATAAGGGGGAGTTGACTGAAGCTTTCTTT; cdr3_aa: CASSLNDKGELTEAFF
v_call: TRBV5-4; clone_size: many; j_call: TRBJ2-7; d_call: TRBD2; cdr3_nt: TGTGCCAGCAGCTTCGGGGGGGCGGATAGCGAGCAGTACTTC; cdr3_aa: CASSFGGADSEQYF
v_call: TRBV4-1; clone_size: -; j_call: TRBJ1-4; d_call: TRBD1; cdr3_nt: TGCGCCAGCAGCCAACCGCGGACAGGGGCTAATGAAAAACTGTTTTTT; cdr3_aa: CASSQPRTGANEKLFF
v_call: TRBV11-2; clone_size: -; j_call: TRBJ2-5; d_call: -; cdr3_nt: TGTGCCAGCAGCTCCCCTCGGGGGCCGGGAGAGACCCAGTACTTC; cdr3_aa: CASSSPRGPGETQYF
v_call: TRBV4-2; clone_size: few; j_call: TRBJ1-3; d_call: -; cdr3_nt: TGTGCCAGCAGCCAAGATGGCCAGGTCGATTTGAACACCATATATTTT; cdr3_aa: CASSQDGQVDLNTIYF
v_call: TRBV3-1; clone_size: -; j_call: TRBJ2-7; d_call: TRBD1; cdr3_nt: TGTGCCAGCTCCTCAGGGGGCTTCTACGAGCAGTACTTC; cdr3_aa: CASSSGGFYEQYF
v_call: TRBV7-2; clone_size: -; j_call: TRBJ1-1; d_call: -; cdr3_nt: TGTGCCAGCAGCTCCGATTGGAGCACTGAAGCTTTCTTT; cdr3_aa: CASSSDWSTEAFF
v_call: TRBV3-1; clone_size: -; j_call: TRBJ2-5; d_call: TRBD2; cdr3_nt: TGTGCCAGCAGCCAAGTTAAACTAGCGGTTCAAGAGACCCAGTACTTC; cdr3_aa: CASSQVKLAVQETQYF
v_call: TRBV20-1; clone_size: -; j_call: TRBJ1-2; d_call: -; cdr3_nt: TGCAGTGCTAGAGATGCGGTCTCGGGGGGCTACACCTTC; cdr3_aa: CSARDAVSGGYTF
v_call: TRBV20-1; clone_size: -; j_call: TRBJ2-1; d_call: -; cdr3_nt: TGCAGTGCTAGAGTTCGCAATGAGCAGTTCTTC; cdr3_aa: CSARVRNEQFF
v_call: TRBV19; clone_size: few; j_call: TRBJ1-5; d_call: -; cdr3_nt: TGTGCCAGTCTGGACCTTTATAGCAATCAGCCCCAGCATTTT; cdr3_aa: CASLDLYSNQPQHF
v_call: TRBV5-1; clone_size: -; j_call: TRBJ2-3; d_call: TRBD2; cdr3_nt: TGCGCCAGCACATCCACGGGGGGGCTCGGCACAGATACGCAGTATTTT; cdr3_aa: CASTSTGGLGTDTQYF
v_call: TRBV11-2; clone_size: -; j_call: TRBJ2-7; d_call: -; cdr3_nt: TGTGCCAGCAGCTTAGGGACAGAGCTTTACGAGCAGTACTTC; cdr3_aa: CASSLGTELYEQYF
v_call: TRBV27; clone_size: few; j_call: TRBJ1-1; d_call: -; cdr3_nt: TGTGCCAGCAGTTTCGGGGTGGGGAACACTGAAGCTTTCTTT; cdr3_aa: CASSFGVGNTEAFF
v_call: TRBV4-2; clone_size: -; j_call: TRBJ2-5; d_call: TRBD1; cdr3_nt: TGTGCCAGCAGCCAAGAGGTAGCAGGGGGATCGGTGGAGACCCAGTACTTC; cdr3_aa: CASSQEVAGGSVETQYF
v_call: TRBV15; clone_size: few; j_call: TRBJ1-3; d_call: -; cdr3_nt: TGTGCCACCAGCAGAGATGACCTCTCGTCAGGAAACACCATATATTTT; cdr3_aa: CATSRDDLSSGNTIYF
v_call: TRBV4-3; clone_size: -; j_call: TRBJ2-3; d_call: -; cdr3_nt: TGCGCCAGCAGCCCCGAGGCTCTGCGGGATACGCAGTATTTT; cdr3_aa: CASSPEALRDTQYF